A selection of T cell receptor beta chains follows, all from one sample in a study of cytomegalovirus exposure and HLA in healthy donors. Assay: immunoSEQ multiplex PCR; the TCRdb copy retains only in-frame clones and omits some. The sample comprises 95,000 to 100,000 clones, about 81% of which are singletons, and 8% to 13% rests with the top ten. The sample was PBMCs. The receptor source for this set is a man aged 50 to 60 in good health and CMV-seronegative. Both conserved end residues are part of each CDR3. Fields, in order: J gene, clone size, D gene, V gene, CDR3 DNA, CDR3 protein. The D gene is left open where the match is weak. Some rows have no size entry. The others give once, few or many, or a class for an expanded clone.

>TRBJ1-6|few|TRBD1|TRBV19
TGTGCCAGTAGTATAGGACAGGGGTTGGCACCCCTCCACTTT
CASSIGQGLAPLHF
>TRBJ1-5|few|TRBD1|TRBV7-9
TGTGCCAGCAGCTCTGGACAGGCGCCTTATAGCAATCAGCCCCAGCATTTT
CASSSGQAPYSNQPQHF
>TRBJ1-1|-|-|TRBV15
TGTGCCACCACCACAGTCTTGAACACTGAAGCTTTCTTT
CATTTVLNTEAFF
>TRBJ2-5|-|-|TRBV30
TGTGCCTGGAGTGGCGGGGCGCGAAAAGAGACCCAGTACTTC
CAWSGGARKETQYF
>TRBJ1-2|few|TRBD1|TRBV6-1
TGTGCCAGCAGGCGTTGGACAGGCTATTATGGCTACACCTTC
CASRRWTGYYGYTF
>TRBJ1-1|-|-|TRBV30
TGTGCCTGGAGTGTAGGGGGAAACACTGAAGCTTTCTTT
CAWSVGGNTEAFF
>TRBJ2-6|few|-|TRBV5-1
TGCGCCAGCAGCTTGGGAGGCAGCTCTGGGGCCAACGTCCTGACTTTC
CASSLGGSSGANVLTF
>TRBJ2-5|-|-|TRBV5-1
TGCGCCAGCAGCTGGGGACATACCCAAGAGACCCAGTACTTC
CASSWGHTQETQYF
>TRBJ2-2|-|-|TRBV5-5
TGTGCCAGCAGCTTGGCTCTTAACACCGGGGAGCTGTTTTTT
CASSLALNTGELFF
>TRBJ2-4|-|-|TRBV7-2
TGTGCCAGCATGCAGACAGCCGAAAACATTCAGTACTTC
CASMQTAENIQYF
>TRBJ2-5|few|-|TRBV28
TGTGCCAGCAGTTTGGAGGGTGGAGAGACCCAGTACTTC
CASSLEGGETQYF
>TRBJ1-1|-|-|TRBV29-1
TGCAGCGCCCCGGGAGGGGTGACTGAAGCTTTCTTT
CSAPGGVTEAFF
>TRBJ2-7|-|TRBD1|TRBV15
TGTGCCACCAGCAGGATTGGGACAGGCCACGAGCAGTACTTC
CATSRIGTGHEQYF
>TRBJ2-3|-|-|TRBV7-9
TGTTCCAGCAGCTTAGTGGCGGGCACAGATACGCAGTATTTT
CSSSLVAGTDTQYF
>TRBJ1-2|-|TRBD1|TRBV2
TGTGCCAGCAGTGGGACAGGGGGCCCCTATGGCTACACCTTC
CASSGTGGPYGYTF
>TRBJ1-1|-|-|TRBV18
TGTGCCAGCTCACCACCCGTGAGGATGAACACTGAAGCTTTCTTT
CASSPPVRMNTEAFF
>TRBJ1-5|-|TRBD1|TRBV27
TGTGCCAGCAGAAAGACAGGGGCAAGCAATCAGCCCCAGCATTTT
CASRKTGASNQPQHF
>TRBJ2-2|-|TRBD2|TRBV5-1
TGCGCCAGCAGCTGGGCAGGCGGGGGTAACACCGGGGAGCTGTTTTTT
CASSWAGGGNTGELFF
>TRBJ1-1|-|-|TRBV5-6
TGTGCCAGCAGCGCACGGGAGGACACTGAAGCTTTCTTT
CASSAREDTEAFF
>TRBJ2-7|few|-|TRBV7-9
TGTGCCAGCAGCTTAGTAGGGGTGGGCGAGCAGTACTTC
CASSLVGVGEQYF
>TRBJ2-5|-|-|TRBV9
TGTGCCAGCAGTCTAGAGAGACTGCTTGAGACCCAGTACTTC
CASSLERLLETQYF
>TRBJ2-3|-|TRBD1|TRBV6-7
TGTGCCAGCAGTTTCACGACAGGGGAGAGAGGTACGCAGTATTTT
CASSFTTGERGTQYF
>TRBJ1-4|once|TRBD1|TRBV5-4
TGTGCCAGCAGCCCGGGCCAGGGGGGTGAAAAACTGTTTTTT
CASSPGQGGEKLFF
>TRBJ1-6|-|-|TRBV6-5
TGTGCCAGCAGTTCCACAGGGATGGCGGCTTCACCCCTCCACTTT
CASSSTGMAASPLHF
>TRBJ2-1|-|TRBD2|TRBV19
TGTGCCAGTAGTCAGCCAGCGGGGGTAGGGGAGCAGTTCTTC
CASSQPAGVGEQFF
>TRBJ2-4|-|TRBD2|TRBV2
TGTGCCAGCATCATGGGGGGGGCCAAAAACATTCAGTACTTC
CASIMGGAKNIQYF
>TRBJ2-7|-|TRBD2|TRBV7-9
TGTTCCAGCAGCCTAGCGGGAGGCTCCTACGAGCAGTACTTC
CSSSLAGGSYEQYF
>TRBJ2-7|few|-|TRBV20-1
TGCAGTGCGAAGCGAACCTACGAGCAGTACTTC
CSAKRTYEQYF
>TRBJ1-3|-|-|TRBV28
TGTGCCAGCAGTTTCAACAGTTTGGACTCCTCTGGAAACACCATATATTTT
CASSFNSLDSSGNTIYF
>TRBJ2-3|once|TRBD1|TRBV7-2
TGTGCCAGCAGCCACGACAGGGAAGTATGGACAGATACGCAGTATTTT
CASSHDREVWTDTQYF
>TRBJ2-7|-|-|TRBV6-1
TGTGCCAGCAGTGAAGCGCGATTTTACAGGCCGTCGGAGCAGTACTTC
CASSEARFYRPSEQYF
>TRBJ1-1|-|-|TRBV5-1
TGCGCCAGCAGCTTGGACAGAGATTTGAACACTGAAGCTTTCTTT
CASSLDRDLNTEAFF
>TRBJ1-1|-|-|TRBV28
TGTGCCAGCGGACAAGGACAATATGAAGCTTTCTTT
CASGQGQYEAFF
>TRBJ2-7|-|TRBD2|TRBV7-8
TGTGCCAGCAGCCCGCGTCAGAGCGGGAGTACCTACGAGCAGTACTTC
CASSPRQSGSTYEQYF
>TRBJ2-2|-|-|TRBV5-4
TGTGCCAGCAGCTCCGGGACACTCGACACCGGGGAGCTGTTTTTT
CASSSGTLDTGELFF
>TRBJ1-1|few|TRBD1|TRBV7-9
TGTTCCAGCAGCCTGGGACAGGGGGCAACGAACACTGAAGCTTTCTTT
CSSSLGQGATNTEAFF
>TRBJ2-3|-|-|TRBV7-9
TGTGCCAGCAGCTTACCTCCCCCTGATACGCAGTATTTT
CASSLPPPDTQYF
>TRBJ2-7|-|-|TRBV6-1
TGTGCCAGCAGTGAAAAAAATTCATACGAGCAGTACTTC
CASSEKNSYEQYF
>TRBJ1-2|-|-|TRBV6-6
TGTGCCAGCAGCATCCCAACAGGGAACTATGGCTACACCTTC
CASSIPTGNYGYTF
>TRBJ2-7|once|TRBD2|TRBV7-9
TGTGCCAGCAGCTCCGGACTGGGCGGGGGAACCTACGAGCAGTACTTC
CASSSGLGGGTYEQYF
>TRBJ1-5|once|-|TRBV19
TGTGCCAGCCAGGGGTTGGGTCAGCCCCAGCATTTT
CASQGLGQPQHF
>TRBJ2-1|-|-|TRBV5-4
TGTGCCAGCAGCGGAGCGTTCAACAATGAGCAGTTCTTC
CASSGAFNNEQFF
>TRBJ2-3|-|TRBD2|TRBV2
TGTGCCAGCAACGGGGGGGCGGGCACAGATACGCAGTATTTT
CASNGGAGTDTQYF
>TRBJ2-1|few|TRBD2|TRBV27
TGTGCCAGCAGTCCAGGGGGGGGGCGGGAGGGGTACAATGAGCAGTTCTTC
CASSPGGGREGYNEQFF
>TRBJ2-5|-|-|TRBV7-2
TGTGCCAGCAGCGCAACAGGGATTCAAGAGACCCAGTACTTC
CASSATGIQETQYF
>TRBJ1-1|-|-|TRBV19
TGTGCCAGTAGTCAGGGTTTAACTGAAGCTTTCTTT
CASSQGLTEAFF
>TRBJ1-2|-|TRBD1|TRBV2
TGTGCCAGTTCGGGACAGGTTAACTATGGCTACACCTTC
CASSGQVNYGYTF
>TRBJ2-1|-|TRBD2|TRBV27
TGTGCCAGCAGTTTGGGTGCTAGCGGGGGGGCGGTTGAGCAGTTCTTC
CASSLGASGGAVEQFF
>TRBJ1-1|few|-|TRBV18
TGTGCCAGCTCACCCACAGTGAACACTGAAGCTTTCTTT
CASSPTVNTEAFF
>TRBJ2-3|-|TRBD1|TRBV19
TGTGCCAGTACCCCGGGACAGGGAGGAGATACGCAGTATTTT
CASTPGQGGDTQYF
>TRBJ1-5|-|TRBD1|TRBV5-5
TGTGCCAGCAGCTTGGGACAGGGGTTGCAGCCCCAGCATTTT
CASSLGQGLQPQHF
>TRBJ1-1|few|-|TRBV7-5
TGTGCCAGAAGAGACGCCGGGACAGGGGAAGAGACTGAAGCTTTCTTT
CARRDAGTGEETEAFF
>TRBJ1-6|-|-|TRBV5-6
TGTGCCAGCAGCTTGGCCATGGAGACTCGGTCCCCCCTCCACTTT
CASSLAMETRSPLHF
>TRBJ2-7|-|-|TRBV6-1
TGTGCCAGCAGTTCGAGGACAGAGTCCTACGAGCAGTACTTC
CASSSRTESYEQYF